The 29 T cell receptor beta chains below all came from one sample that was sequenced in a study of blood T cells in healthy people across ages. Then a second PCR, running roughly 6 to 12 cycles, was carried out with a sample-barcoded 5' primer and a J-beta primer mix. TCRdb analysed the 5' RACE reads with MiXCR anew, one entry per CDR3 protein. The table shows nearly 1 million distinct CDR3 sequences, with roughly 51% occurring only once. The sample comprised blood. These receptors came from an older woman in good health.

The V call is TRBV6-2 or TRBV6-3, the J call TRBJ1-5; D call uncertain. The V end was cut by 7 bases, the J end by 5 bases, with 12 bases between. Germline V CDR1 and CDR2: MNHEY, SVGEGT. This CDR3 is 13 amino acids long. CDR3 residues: CASKYSDYQPQHF. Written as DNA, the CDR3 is TGTGCCAGCAAGTACAGTGATTATCAGCCCCAGCATTTT.

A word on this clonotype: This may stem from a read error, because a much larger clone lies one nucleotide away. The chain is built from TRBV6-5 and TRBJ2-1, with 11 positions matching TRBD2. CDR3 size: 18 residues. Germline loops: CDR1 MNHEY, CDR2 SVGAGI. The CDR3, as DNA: TGTGCCTGCAGTTACTCTGGTTTTCGACTAGCGGGGCACAATGAGCAGTTCTTC. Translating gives CACSYSGFRLAGHNEQFF.

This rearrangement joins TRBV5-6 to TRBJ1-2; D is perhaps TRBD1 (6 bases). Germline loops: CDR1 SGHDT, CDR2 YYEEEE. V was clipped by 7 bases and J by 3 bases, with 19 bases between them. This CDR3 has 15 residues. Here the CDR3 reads CASFLRGGSHYGYTF. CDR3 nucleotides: TGTGCCAGCTTTCTCCGCGGGGGCAGCCACTATGGCTACACCTTC.

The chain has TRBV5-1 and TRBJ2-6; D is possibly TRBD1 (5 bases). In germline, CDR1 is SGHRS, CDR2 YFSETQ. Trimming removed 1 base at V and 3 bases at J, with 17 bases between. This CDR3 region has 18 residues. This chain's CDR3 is CASSLTPSQGDGANVLTF. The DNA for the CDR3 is TGCGCCAGCAGCTTGACGCCAAGTCAGGGCGATGGGGCCAACGTCCTGACTTTC.

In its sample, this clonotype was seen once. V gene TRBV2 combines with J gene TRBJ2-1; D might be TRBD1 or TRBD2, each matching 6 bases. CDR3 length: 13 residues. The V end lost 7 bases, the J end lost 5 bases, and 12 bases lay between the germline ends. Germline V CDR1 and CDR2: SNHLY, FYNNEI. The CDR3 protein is CASNGGQHNEQFF. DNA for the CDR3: TGTGCCAGCAACGGGGGACAACACAATGAGCAGTTCTTC.

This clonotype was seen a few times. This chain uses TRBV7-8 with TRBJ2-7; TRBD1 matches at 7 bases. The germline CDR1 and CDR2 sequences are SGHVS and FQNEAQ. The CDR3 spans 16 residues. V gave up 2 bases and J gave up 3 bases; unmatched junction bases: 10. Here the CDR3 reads CASSLFRGGLNYEQYF. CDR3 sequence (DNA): TGTGCCAGCAGCTTATTTAGAGGGGGCCTAAACTACGAGCAGTACTTC.

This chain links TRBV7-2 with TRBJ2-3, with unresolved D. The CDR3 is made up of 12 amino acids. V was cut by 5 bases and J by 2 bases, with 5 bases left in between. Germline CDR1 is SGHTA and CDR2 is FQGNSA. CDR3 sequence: CTSSPFTDTQYF. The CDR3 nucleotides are TGTACCAGCAGCCCGTTCACAGATACGCAGTATTTT.

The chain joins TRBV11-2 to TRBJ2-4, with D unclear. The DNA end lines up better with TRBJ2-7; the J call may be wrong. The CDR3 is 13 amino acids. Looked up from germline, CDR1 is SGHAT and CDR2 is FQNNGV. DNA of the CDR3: TGTGCCAGCAGCTTTTCAGCAACCTACGAGCAGTACTTC. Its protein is CASSFSATYEQYF.

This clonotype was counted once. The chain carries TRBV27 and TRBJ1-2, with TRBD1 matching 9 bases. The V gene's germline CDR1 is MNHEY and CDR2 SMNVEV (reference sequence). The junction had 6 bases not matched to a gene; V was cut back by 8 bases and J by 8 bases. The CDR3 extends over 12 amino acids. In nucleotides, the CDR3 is TGTGCCAGCGCAACAGGGGGCAGGGGCTACACCTTC. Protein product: CASATGGRGYTF.

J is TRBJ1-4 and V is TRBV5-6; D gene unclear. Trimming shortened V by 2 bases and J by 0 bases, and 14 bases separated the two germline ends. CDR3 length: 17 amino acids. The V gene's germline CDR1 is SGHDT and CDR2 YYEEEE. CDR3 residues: CASSFGGVFATNEKLFF. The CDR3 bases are TGTGCCAGCAGCTTTGGAGGAGTTTTTGCAACTAATGAAAAACTGTTTTTT.

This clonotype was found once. The CDR3 loop reads CSAIRETQFF. CDR3 in DNA: TGCAGTGCTATTCGAGAGACCCAGTTCTTC. The chain carries TRBV20-1 and TRBJ2-1; unclear D gene. This CDR3 comprises 10 residues. CDR1 and CDR2 from the germline V gene are DFQATT and SNEGSKA (reference sequence). V shed 4 bases and J shed 13 bases, with 11 bases lying between them.

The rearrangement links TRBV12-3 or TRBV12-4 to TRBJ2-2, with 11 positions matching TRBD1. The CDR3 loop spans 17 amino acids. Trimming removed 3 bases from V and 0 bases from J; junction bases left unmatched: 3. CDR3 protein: CASSLWTGGANTGELFF. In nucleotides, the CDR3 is TGTGCCAGCAGTTTGTGGACAGGGGGCGCGAACACCGGGGAGCTGTTTTTT.

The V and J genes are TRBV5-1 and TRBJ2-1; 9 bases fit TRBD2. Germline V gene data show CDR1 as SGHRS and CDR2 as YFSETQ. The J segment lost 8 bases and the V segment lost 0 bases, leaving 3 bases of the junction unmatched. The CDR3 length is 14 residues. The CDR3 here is CASSLVAGDDEQFF. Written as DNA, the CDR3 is TGCGCCAGCAGCTTGGTAGCGGGAGACGATGAGCAGTTCTTC.

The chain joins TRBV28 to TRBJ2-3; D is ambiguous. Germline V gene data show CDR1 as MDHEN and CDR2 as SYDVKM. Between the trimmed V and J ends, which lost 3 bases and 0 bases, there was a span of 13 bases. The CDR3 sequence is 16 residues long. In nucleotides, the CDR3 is TGTGCCAGCAGTTTGTCTGAATCTGGTAGCACAGATACGCAGTATTTT. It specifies CASSLSESGSTDTQYF.

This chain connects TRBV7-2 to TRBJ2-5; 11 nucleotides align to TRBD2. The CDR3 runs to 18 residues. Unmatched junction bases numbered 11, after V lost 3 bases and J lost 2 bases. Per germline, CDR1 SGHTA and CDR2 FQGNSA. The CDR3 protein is CASSFLGRLAGIQETQYF. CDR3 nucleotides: TGTGCCAGCAGCTTCCTCGGAAGACTAGCGGGAATACAAGAGACCCAGTACTTC.

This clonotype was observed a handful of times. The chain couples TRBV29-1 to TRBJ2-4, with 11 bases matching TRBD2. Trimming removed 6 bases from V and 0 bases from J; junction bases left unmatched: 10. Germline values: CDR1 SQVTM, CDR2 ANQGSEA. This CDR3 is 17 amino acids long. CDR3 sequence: CSVVLAGDLLAKNIQYF. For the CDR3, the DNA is TGCAGCGTCGTACTAGCGGGAGATCTTTTAGCCAAAAACATTCAGTACTTC.

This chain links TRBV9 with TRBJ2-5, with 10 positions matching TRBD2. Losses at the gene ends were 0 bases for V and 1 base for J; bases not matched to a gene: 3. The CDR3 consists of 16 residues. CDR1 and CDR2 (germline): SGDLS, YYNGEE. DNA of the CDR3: TGTGCCAGCAGCGTAGGTAGCGGGAGGATCCAAGAGACCCAGTACTTC. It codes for CASSVGSGRIQETQYF.

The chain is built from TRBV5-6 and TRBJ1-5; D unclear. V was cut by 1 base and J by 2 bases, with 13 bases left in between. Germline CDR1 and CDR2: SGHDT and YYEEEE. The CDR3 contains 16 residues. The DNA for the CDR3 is TGTGCCAGCAGCTTGTATTTCGGGCAGGGCAATCAGCCCCAGCATTTT. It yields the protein CASSLYFGQGNQPQHF.

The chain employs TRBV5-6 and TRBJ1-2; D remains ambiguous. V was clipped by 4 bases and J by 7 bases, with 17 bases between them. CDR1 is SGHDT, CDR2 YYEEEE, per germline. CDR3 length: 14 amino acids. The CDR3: CASSTPGGLFGYTF. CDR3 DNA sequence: TGTGCCAGCAGCACCCCGGGAGGGCTATTTGGCTACACCTTC.

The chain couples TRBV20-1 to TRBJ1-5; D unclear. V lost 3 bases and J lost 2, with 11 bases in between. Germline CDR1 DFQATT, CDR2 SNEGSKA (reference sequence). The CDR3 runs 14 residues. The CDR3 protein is CSASAMIRNQPQHF. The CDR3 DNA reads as TGCAGTGCTAGTGCGATGATACGCAATCAGCCCCAGCATTTT.

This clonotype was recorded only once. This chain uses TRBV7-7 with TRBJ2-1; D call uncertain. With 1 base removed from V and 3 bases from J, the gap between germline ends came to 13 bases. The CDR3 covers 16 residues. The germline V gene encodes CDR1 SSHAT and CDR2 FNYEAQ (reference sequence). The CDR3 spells CASSLEPAGSYNEQFF. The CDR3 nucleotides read TGTGCCAGCAGCTTAGAGCCCGCCGGCAGCTACAATGAGCAGTTCTTC.

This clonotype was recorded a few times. CDR3 coding DNA: TGCAGCGTTGGAGGTGGTCCGGCTAACTATGGCTACACCTTC. Amino acid sequence: CSVGGGPANYGYTF. The rearrangement uses TRBV29-1 and TRBJ1-2; D unresolved. The CDR3 contains 14 residues. The germline V gene encodes CDR1 SQVTM and CDR2 ANQGSEA. Trimming shortened V by 4 bases and J by 0 bases, and 12 bases separated the two germline ends.

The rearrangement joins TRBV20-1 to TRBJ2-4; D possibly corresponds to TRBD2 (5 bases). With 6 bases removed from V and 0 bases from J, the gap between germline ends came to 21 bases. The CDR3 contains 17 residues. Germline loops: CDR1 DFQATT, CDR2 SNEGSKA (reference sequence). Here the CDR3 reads CSAAPLSGPLAKNIQYF. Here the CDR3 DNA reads TGCAGTGCCGCCCCCCTGAGCGGTCCATTAGCCAAAAACATTCAGTACTTC.

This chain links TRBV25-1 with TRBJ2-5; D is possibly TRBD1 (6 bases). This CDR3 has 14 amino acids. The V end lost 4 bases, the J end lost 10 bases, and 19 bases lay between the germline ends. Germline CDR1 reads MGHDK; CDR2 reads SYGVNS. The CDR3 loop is CASSVAEGDNGQYF. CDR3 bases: TGTGCCAGCAGTGTCGCAGAGGGGGACAATGGCCAGTACTTC.

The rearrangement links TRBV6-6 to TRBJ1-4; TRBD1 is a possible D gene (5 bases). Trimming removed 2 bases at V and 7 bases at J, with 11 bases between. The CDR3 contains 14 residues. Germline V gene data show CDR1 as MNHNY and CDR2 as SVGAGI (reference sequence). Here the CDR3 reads CASSYGGLSEKLFF. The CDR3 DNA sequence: TGTGCCAGCAGTTACGGGGGACTGAGTGAAAAACTGTTTTTT.

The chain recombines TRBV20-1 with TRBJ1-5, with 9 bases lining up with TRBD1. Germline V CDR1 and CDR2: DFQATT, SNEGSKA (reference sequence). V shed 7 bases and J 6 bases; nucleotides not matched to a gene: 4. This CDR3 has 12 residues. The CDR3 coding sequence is TGCAGTGTTGACAGGGGGAGTCAGCCCCAGCATTTT. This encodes CSVDRGSQPQHF.

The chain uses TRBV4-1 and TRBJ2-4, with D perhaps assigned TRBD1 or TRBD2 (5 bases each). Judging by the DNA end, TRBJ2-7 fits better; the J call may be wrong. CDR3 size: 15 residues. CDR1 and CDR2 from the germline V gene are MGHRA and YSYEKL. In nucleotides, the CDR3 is TGCGCCAGCAGCCATGGGGGAAATGGAGCCTACGAGCAGTACTTC. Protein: CASSHGGNGAYEQYF.

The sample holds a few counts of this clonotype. The CDR3: CASSVVITYGYTF. As DNA, the CDR3 is TGTGCCAGCAGCGTAGTGATTACTTATGGCTACACCTTC. The rearrangement links TRBV11-2 to TRBJ1-2; D remains unclear. The germline gives CDR1 SGHAT, CDR2 FQNNGV. V was shortened by 5 bases and J by 5 bases, with 12 bases between the two germline ends. There are 13 residues in the CDR3.

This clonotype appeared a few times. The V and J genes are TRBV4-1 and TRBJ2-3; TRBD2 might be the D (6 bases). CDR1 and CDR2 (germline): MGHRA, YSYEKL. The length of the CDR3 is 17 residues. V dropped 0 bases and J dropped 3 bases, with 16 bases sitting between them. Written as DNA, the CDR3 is TGCGCCAGCAGCCAAGAACGGGGAGGTTCTGCTACAGATACGCAGTATTTT. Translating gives CASSQERGGSATDTQYF.